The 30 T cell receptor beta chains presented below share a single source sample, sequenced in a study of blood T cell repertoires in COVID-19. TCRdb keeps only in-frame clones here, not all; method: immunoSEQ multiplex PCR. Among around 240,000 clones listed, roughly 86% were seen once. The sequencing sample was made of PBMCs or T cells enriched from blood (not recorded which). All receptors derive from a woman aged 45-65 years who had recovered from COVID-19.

CDR3 DNA: TGTGCCAGCAGCTTAAGAGGGGAGGACACAGATACGCAGTATTTT. Encoded protein: CASSLRGEDTDTQYF. The V and J genes are TRBV7-9 and TRBJ2-3; D might be TRBD2 (6 bases). Germline V gives CDR1 SEHNR, CDR2 FQNEAQ (reference sequence). The CDR3 covers 15 residues. Trimming removed 2 bases from V and 2 bases from J, with 11 bases in between. Supplemented by reference TRBV7-9 and TRBJ2-3, the full variable domain reads DTGVSQNPRHKITKRGQNVTFRCDPISEHNRLYWYRQTLGQGPEFLTYFQNEAQLEKSRLLSDRFSAERPKGSFSTLEIQRTEQGDSAMYLCASSLRGEDTDTQYFGPGTRLTVL.

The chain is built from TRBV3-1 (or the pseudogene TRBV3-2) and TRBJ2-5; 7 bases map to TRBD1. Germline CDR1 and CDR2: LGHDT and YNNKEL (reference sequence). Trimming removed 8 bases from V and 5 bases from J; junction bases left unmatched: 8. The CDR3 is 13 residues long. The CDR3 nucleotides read TGTGCCAGCGCCTGGGGGACAGTCGAGACCCAGTACTTC. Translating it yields CASAWGTVETQYF.

CDR3 nucleotide sequence: TGTGCCAGCAGCTTCGGACAGGGTCGGACTGAAGCTTTCTTT. Translation: CASSFGQGRTEAFF. This sequence joins TRBV7-9 and TRBJ1-1; 8 nucleotides agree with TRBD1. The CDR3 contains 14 residues. With V trimmed by 3 bases and J by 5 bases, 5 bases remained unmatched. CDR1 SEHNR and CDR2 FQNEAQ come from the germline V gene (reference sequence).

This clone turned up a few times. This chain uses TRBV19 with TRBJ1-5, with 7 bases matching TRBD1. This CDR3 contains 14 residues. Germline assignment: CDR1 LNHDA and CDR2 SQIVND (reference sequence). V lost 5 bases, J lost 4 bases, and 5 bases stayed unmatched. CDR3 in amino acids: CASSGRGVNQPQHF. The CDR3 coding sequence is TGTGCCAGTAGTGGCAGGGGGGTTAATCAGCCCCAGCATTTT.

CDR3 sequence reads: CASSPGQGAQNSPLHF. The CDR3 DNA sequence: TGTGCCAGCAGCCCGGGACAGGGGGCGCAGAATTCACCCCTCCACTTT. The chain is built from TRBV5-4 and TRBJ1-6; 12 nucleotides line up with TRBD1. CDR1 and CDR2 from the germline V gene are SGHNT and YYREEE (reference sequence). V lost 4 bases and J lost 7; bases outside the gene matches: 6. The CDR3 contains 16 residues. The full variable domain, in which reference TRBV5-4 and TRBJ1-6 provide the parts outside the CDR3, is ETGVTQSPTHLIKTRGQQVTLRCSSQSGHNTVSWYQQALGQGPQFIFQYYREEENGRGNFPPRFSGLQFPNYSSELNVNALELDDSALYLCASSPGQGAQNSPLHFGNGTRLTVT.

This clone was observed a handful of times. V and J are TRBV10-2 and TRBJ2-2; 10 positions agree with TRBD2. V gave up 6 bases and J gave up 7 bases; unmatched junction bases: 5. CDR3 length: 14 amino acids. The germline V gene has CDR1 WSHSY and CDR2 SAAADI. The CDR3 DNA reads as TGCGCCAGCAGCACTAGCGGGGTAGGCGGGGAGCTGTTTTTT. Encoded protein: CASSTSGVGGELFF.

The CDR3 spells CASSQGAYQETQYF. The CDR3 DNA follows: TGTGCCAGCAGCCAAGGGGCGTACCAAGAGACCCAGTACTTC. The chain links TRBV14 to TRBJ2-5; D is unclear. Trimming took off 1 base at V and 0 bases at J, with 6 bases between the two ends. The CDR3 runs 14 residues. CDR1 is SGHDN, CDR2 FVKESK, per germline.

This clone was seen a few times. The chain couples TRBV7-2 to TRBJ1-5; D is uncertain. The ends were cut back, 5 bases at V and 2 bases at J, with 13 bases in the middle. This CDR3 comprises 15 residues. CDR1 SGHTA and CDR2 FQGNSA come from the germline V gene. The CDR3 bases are TGTGCCAGCAGCCCGTTAGTCGGGGGCAATCAGCCCCAGCATTTT. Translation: CASSPLVGGNQPQHF.

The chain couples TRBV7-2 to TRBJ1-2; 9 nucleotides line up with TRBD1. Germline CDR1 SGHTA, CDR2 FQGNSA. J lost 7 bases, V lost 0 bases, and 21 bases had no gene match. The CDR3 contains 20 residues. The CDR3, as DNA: TGTGCCAGCAGCTTAGCGGTGAAAGGGGGACAGGGCTTAAAGTGGGGTGGCTACACCTTC. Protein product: CASSLAVKGGQGLKWGGYTF.

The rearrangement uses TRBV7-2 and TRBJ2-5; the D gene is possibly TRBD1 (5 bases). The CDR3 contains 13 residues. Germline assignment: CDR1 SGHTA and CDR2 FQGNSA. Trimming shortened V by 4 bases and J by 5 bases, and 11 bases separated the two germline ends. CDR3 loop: CASSSDNRETQYF. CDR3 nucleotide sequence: TGTGCCAGCAGCTCGGACAATAGGGAGACCCAGTACTTC.

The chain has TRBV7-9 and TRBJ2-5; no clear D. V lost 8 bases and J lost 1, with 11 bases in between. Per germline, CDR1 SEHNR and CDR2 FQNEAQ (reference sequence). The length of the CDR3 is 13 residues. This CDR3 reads CASAKGLQETQYF. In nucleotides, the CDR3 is TGTGCCAGCGCCAAAGGGCTCCAAGAGACCCAGTACTTC.

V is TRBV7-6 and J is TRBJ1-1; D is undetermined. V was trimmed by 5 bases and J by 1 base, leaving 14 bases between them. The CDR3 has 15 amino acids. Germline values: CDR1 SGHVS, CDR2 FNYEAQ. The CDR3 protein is CASSPPNRGNTEAFF. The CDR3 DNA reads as TGTGCCAGCAGCCCACCCAATCGAGGGAACACTGAAGCTTTCTTT.

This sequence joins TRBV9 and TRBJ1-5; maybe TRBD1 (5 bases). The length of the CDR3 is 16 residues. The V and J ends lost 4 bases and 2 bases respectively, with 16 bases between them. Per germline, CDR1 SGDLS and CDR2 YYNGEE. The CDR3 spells CASSPGGVVGNQPQHF. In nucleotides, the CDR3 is TGTGCCAGCAGCCCTGGGGGGGTGGTCGGCAATCAGCCCCAGCATTTT. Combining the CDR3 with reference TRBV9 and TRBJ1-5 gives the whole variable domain DSGVTQTPKHLITATGQRVTLRCSPRSGDLSVYWYQQSLDQGLQFLIQYYNGEERAKGNILERFSAQQFPDLHSELNLSSLELGDSALYFCASSPGGVVGNQPQHFGDGTRLSIL.

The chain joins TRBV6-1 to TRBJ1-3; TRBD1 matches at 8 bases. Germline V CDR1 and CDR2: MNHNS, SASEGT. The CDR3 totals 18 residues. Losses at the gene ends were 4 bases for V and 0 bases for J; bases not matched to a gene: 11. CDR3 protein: CASSAGGEFGRSGNTIYF. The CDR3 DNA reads TGTGCCAGCAGTGCAGGGGGCGAGTTTGGTCGCTCTGGAAACACCATATATTTT.

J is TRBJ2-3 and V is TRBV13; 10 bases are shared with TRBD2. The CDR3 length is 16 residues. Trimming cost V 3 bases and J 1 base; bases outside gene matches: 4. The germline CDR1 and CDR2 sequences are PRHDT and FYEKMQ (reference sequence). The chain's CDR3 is CASSFPGTSGTDTQYF. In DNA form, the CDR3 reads TGTGCCAGCAGCTTCCCAGGGACTAGCGGCACAGATACGCAGTATTTT.

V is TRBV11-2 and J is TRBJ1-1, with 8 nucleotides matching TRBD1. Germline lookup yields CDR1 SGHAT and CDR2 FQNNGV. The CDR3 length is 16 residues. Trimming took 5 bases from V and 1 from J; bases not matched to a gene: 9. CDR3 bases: TGTGCCAGCAGCCCAAATCGACAGGGGTCGAACACTGAAGCTTTCTTT. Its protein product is CASSPNRQGSNTEAFF. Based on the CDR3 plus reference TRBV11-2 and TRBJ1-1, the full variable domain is EAGVAQSPRYKIIEKRQSVAFWCNPISGHATLYWYQQILGQGPKLLIQFQNNGVVDDSQLPKDRFSAERLKGVDSTLKIQPAKLEDSAVYLCASSPNRQGSNTEAFFGQGTRLTVV.

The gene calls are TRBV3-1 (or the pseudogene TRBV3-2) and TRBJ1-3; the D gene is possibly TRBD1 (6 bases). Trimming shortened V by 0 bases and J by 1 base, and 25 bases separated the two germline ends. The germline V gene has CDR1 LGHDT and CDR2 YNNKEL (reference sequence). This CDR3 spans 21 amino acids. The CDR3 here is CASSQDLMAAGEGGSGNTIYF. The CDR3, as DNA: TGTGCCAGCAGCCAAGATTTGATGGCGGCAGGGGAAGGTGGGTCTGGAAACACCATATATTTT.

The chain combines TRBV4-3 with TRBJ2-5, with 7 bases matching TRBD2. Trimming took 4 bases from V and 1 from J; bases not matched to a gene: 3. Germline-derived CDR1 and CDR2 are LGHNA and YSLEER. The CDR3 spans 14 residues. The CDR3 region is CASSPRGSQETQYF. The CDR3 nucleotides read TGCGCCAGCAGCCCGCGGGGGTCCCAAGAGACCCAGTACTTC.

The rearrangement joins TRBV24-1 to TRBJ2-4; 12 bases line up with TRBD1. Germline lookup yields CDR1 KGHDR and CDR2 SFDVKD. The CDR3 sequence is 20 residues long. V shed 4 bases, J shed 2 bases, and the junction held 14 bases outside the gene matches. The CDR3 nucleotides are TGTGCCACCAGTGAATCACCGGGACAGGGGGCGATAATATCCAAAAACATTCAGTACTTC. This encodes CATSESPGQGAIISKNIQYF.

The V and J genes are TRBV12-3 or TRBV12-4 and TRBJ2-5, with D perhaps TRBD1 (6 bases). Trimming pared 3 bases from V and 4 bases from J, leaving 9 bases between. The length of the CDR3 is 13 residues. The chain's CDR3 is CASSFMGAETQYF. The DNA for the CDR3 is TGTGCCAGCAGTTTTATGGGGGCAGAGACCCAGTACTTC.

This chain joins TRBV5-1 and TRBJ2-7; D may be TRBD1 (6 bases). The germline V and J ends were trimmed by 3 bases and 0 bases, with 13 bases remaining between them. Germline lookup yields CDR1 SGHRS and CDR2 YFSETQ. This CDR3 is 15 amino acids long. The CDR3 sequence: CASSYGQIGSYEQYF. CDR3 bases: TGCGCCAGCAGCTACGGACAGATCGGCTCCTACGAGCAGTACTTC.

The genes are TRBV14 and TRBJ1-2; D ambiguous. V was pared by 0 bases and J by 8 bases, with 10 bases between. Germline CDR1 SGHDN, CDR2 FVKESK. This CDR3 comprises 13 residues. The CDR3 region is CASSQDYRWGYTF. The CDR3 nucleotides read TGTGCCAGCAGCCAAGATTACCGGTGGGGCTACACCTTC.

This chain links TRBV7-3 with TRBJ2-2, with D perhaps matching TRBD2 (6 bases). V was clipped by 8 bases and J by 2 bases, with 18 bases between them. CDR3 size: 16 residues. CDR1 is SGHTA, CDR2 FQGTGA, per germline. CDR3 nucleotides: TGTGCCAGCGCACCATGGGGACTTCTAAACACCGGGGAGCTGTTTTTT. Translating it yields CASAPWGLLNTGELFF.

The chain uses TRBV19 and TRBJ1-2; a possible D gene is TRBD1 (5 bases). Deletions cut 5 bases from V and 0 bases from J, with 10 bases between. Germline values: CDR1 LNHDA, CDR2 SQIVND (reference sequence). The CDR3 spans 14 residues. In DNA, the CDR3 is TGTGCCAGTAGTGACGGGGGAACTAACTATGGCTACACCTTC. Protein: CASSDGGTNYGYTF.

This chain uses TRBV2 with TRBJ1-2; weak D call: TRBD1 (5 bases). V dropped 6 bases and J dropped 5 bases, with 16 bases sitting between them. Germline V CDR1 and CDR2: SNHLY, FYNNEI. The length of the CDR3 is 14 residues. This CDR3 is CASRVAGRLYGYTF. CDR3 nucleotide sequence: TGTGCCAGCAGGGTAGCAGGGAGGCTGTATGGCTACACCTTC.

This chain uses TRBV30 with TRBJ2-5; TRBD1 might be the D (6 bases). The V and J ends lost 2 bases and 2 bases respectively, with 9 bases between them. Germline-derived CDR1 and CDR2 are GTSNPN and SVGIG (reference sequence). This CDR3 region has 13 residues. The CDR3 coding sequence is TGTGCCTGGAGTATCGGACAGCAAGAGACCCAGTACTTC. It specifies CAWSIGQQETQYF.

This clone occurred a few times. The chain's CDR3 is CATSRDRPALSGHGYTF. The CDR3 bases are TGTGCCACCAGCAGAGACCGCCCTGCCCTCAGTGGGCATGGCTACACCTTC. V and J are TRBV15 and TRBJ1-2, with unresolved D. Per germline, CDR1 LNHNV and CDR2 YYDKDF (reference sequence). The ends were cut back, 0 bases at V and 6 bases at J, with 20 bases in the middle. The CDR3 runs to 17 residues.

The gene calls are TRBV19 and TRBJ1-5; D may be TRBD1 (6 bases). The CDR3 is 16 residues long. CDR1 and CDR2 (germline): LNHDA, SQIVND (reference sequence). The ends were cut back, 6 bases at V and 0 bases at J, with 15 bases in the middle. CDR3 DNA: TGTGCCAGTAGCGGCAGGGGTTGGTATAGCAATCAGCCCCAGCATTTT. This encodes CASSGRGWYSNQPQHF.

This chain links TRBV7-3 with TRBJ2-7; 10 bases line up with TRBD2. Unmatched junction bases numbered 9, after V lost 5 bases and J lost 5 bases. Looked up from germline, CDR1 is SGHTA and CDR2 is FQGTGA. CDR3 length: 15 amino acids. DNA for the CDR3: TGTGCCAGCAGCGCCTCTAGCGGGAGTTCTCACGAGCAGTACTTC. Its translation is CASSASSGSSHEQYF.

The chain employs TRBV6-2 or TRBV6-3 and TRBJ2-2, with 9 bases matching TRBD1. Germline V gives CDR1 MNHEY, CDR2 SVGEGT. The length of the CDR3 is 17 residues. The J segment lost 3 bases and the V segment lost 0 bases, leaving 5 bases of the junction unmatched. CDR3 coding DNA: TGTGCCAGCAGTTACTCCGGGACAGGGTTAGACACCGGGGAGCTGTTTTTT. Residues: CASSYSGTGLDTGELFF.